One TCR beta chain is described in this entry. Deletions cut 3 bases from V and 1 base from J, with 2 bases between. The germline CDR1 and CDR2 sequences are SGHDT and YYEEEE. The CDR3 extends over 11 amino acids. The sample belongs to a study of shared clonotypes between healthy human individuals. Clones were read by immunoSEQ multiplex PCR, and TCRdb kept only the in-frame ones, dropping some. The sample includes roughly 380,000 clones, just over 95% of them seen just once. The chain joins TRBV5-6 to TRBJ2-7; D uncertain. The sequence was obtained from a man between 25 and 39 years old in good health. The sample was memory CD8+ T cells sorted from blood. Stated subset: CD45RO+ cells pooled with CCR7-negative TemRA cells. The chain's CDR3 is CASSSSYEQYF. DNA for the CDR3: TGTGCCAGCAGCTCGTCCTACGAGCAGTACTTC.